Listed below are T cell receptor beta chains from one sample, sequenced in a study of T cell changes during pregnancy in multiple sclerosis. Assay: immunoSEQ multiplex PCR; the TCRdb copy retains only in-frame clones and omits some. The table shows about 53,000 clones, with 90% occurring only once. The source material was CD8+ T cells from peripheral blood mononuclear cells, sampled before pregnancy. These receptors all stem from a female donor with multiple sclerosis, enrolled in a pregnancy study. CDR3s include the opening cysteine and the closing phenylalanine or tryptophan. The D gene is left open where the match is weak. Part of the rows lack a size; the others show once, few, many or a class for expanded clones.

V	D	size	J	CDR3	DNA
TRBV9	NA	few	TRBJ1-1	CASSRSREKGNTEAFF	TGTGCCAGCAGTAGAAGCAGGGAAAAAGGCAACACTGAAGCTTTCTTT
TRBV9	NA	NA	TRBJ2-7	CASSPGDPRAYEQYF	TGTGCCAGCAGCCCGGGGGACCCCAGGGCCTACGAGCAGTACTTC
TRBV2	NA	NA	TRBJ2-7	CASSEGAAYEQYF	TGTGCCAGCAGTGAGGGGGCAGCCTACGAGCAGTACTTC
TRBV27	TRBD1	NA	TRBJ2-5	CASSPGQGIETQYF	TGTGCCAGCAGTCCGGGACAGGGTATAGAGACCCAGTACTTC
TRBV4-1	TRBD1	NA	TRBJ2-7	CASSQGTGVPYEQYF	TGCGCCAGCAGCCAAGGGACAGGGGTTCCCTACGAGCAGTACTTC
TRBV4-2	NA	NA	TRBJ1-2	CASSQDRGYTF	TGTGCCAGCAGCCAAGACAGGGGCTACACCTTC
TRBV27	NA	NA	TRBJ1-6	CASSFSGRPYNSPLHF	TGTGCCAGCAGTTTTTCGGGGAGGCCCTATAATTCACCCCTCCACTTT
TRBV9	TRBD2	once	TRBJ2-2	CASSSGGADTGELFF	TGTGCCAGCTCCTCCGGGGGGGCGGACACCGGGGAGCTGTTTTTT
TRBV30	TRBD1	NA	TRBJ2-7	CAWATRDREWTLDYEQYF	TGTGCCTGGGCGACCCGGGACAGGGAGTGGACCCTCGACTACGAGCAGTACTTC
TRBV6-6	NA	NA	TRBJ2-1	CATKTGGDNEQFF	TGTGCCACCAAGACAGGAGGAGACAATGAGCAGTTCTTC
TRBV15	NA	once	TRBJ2-7	CATSREVTGGLYEQYF	TGTGCCACCAGCAGAGAAGTGACGGGGGGCTTGTACGAGCAGTACTTC